This passage covers 8 T cell receptor beta chains from one sample sequenced in a study of shared clonotypes between healthy human individuals. Profiled with immunoSEQ multiplex PCR; TCRdb holds only in-frame clones, not every one. The repertoire holds 2 million to 2.5 million clones, with about 90% as singletons. Sequencing was done on a sample of naive CD4+ T cells from PBMCs. The subset here: CD45RA+ positively selected. These receptors came from a man younger than 30 in good health. Some clones in this sample may be carry-over from other donors' samples.

This sequence joins TRBV2 and TRBJ1-4; a weak D match, TRBD1 (6 bases). Trimming pared 5 bases from V and 5 bases from J, leaving 12 bases between. The CDR3 runs 14 residues. Germline V CDR1 and CDR2: SNHLY, FYNNEI. The CDR3 DNA reads TGTGCCAGCAGTAACAGGGCCGAGAATGAAAAACTGTTTTTT. Protein: CASSNRAENEKLFF.

This rearrangement joins TRBV5-4 to TRBJ1-2; 9 bases fit TRBD1. CDR1 is SGHNT and CDR2 is YYREEE in the germline V gene (reference sequence). The CDR3 totals 14 residues. Trimming at V came to 5 bases and at J to 3 bases, leaving 5 bases not matched to a gene. CDR3 DNA sequence: TGTGCCAGCAGTCAACAGGGGGCCGACTATGGCTACACCTTC. Amino acid sequence: CASSQQGADYGYTF.

The chain has TRBV18 and TRBJ2-7; TRBD2 agrees at 8 bases. The length of the CDR3 is 14 residues. The V gene end was trimmed by 6 bases and the J gene end by 3 bases; junction bases not matched to a gene: 7. The germline CDR1 and CDR2 sequences are KGHSH and LQKENI. Written as DNA, the CDR3 is TGTGCCAGCTCGGAATCCGGGGGGGGCTACGAGCAGTACTTC. It yields the protein CASSESGGGYEQYF.

As to this clone: The sample carries other DNA sequences with the same CDR3. This chain joins TRBV18 and TRBJ1-1; 10 bases are shared with TRBD1. Germline assignment: CDR1 KGHSH and CDR2 LQKENI. This CDR3 contains 16 residues. J was trimmed by 4 bases and V by 3 bases; bases with no gene match: 8. The CDR3 DNA reads TGTGCCAGCTCACCTAGGGACAGGGGAGGGGGCACTGAAGCTTTCTTT. It encodes CASSPRDRGGGTEAFF. Full variable domain (remainder filled in from reference TRBV18 and TRBJ1-1): NAGVMQNPRHLVRRRGQEARLRCSPMKGHSHVYWYRQLPEEGLKFMVYLQKENIIDESGMPKERFSAEFPKEGPSILRIQQVVRGDSAAYFCASSPRDRGGGTEAFFGQGTRLTVV.

This clone has just one count. The V and J genes are TRBV10-3 and TRBJ2-2, with 8 bases aligning to TRBD2. The germline V gene encodes CDR1 ENHRY and CDR2 SYGVKD. J lost 2 bases, V lost 2 bases, and 1 base had no gene match. CDR3 length: 15 amino acids. CDR3 loop: CAISEGTRNTGELFF. As DNA, the CDR3 is TGTGCCATCAGTGAGGGGACTAGAAACACCGGGGAGCTGTTTTTT.

The CDR3 spells CASSQQQGAYGYTF. The CDR3 region has the DNA TGTGCCAGCAGCCAACAACAGGGGGCCTATGGCTACACCTTC. The chain joins TRBV14 to TRBJ1-2; TRBD1 aligns across 9 bases. V lost 2 bases to trimming and J lost 4 bases; unmatched junction nucleotides: 2. The CDR3 consists of 14 residues. Germline V gives CDR1 SGHDN, CDR2 FVKESK.

The V call is TRBV6-1, the J call TRBJ1-1; the D gene is possibly TRBD1 (5 bases). The germline V and J ends were trimmed by 10 bases and 5 bases, with 17 bases remaining between them. In germline, CDR1 is MNHNS, CDR2 SASEGT. The CDR3 is 13 amino acids. As DNA, the CDR3 is TGTGCCACCGAGGCTTTGTGGGGGACTGAAGCTTTCTTT. Its translation: CATEALWGTEAFF.

This clone is a singleton in its sample. The chain couples TRBV4-1 to TRBJ1-2, with 7 bases identical to TRBD1. In germline, CDR1 is MGHRA, CDR2 YSYEKL. The V and J ends lost 4 bases and 4 bases, in that order; junction bases with no gene match: 9. The CDR3 contains 15 residues. CDR3 in DNA: TGCGCCAGCAGCCCCCTAGGGACAGTCCCCTATGGCTACACCTTC. Its protein product is CASSPLGTVPYGYTF.